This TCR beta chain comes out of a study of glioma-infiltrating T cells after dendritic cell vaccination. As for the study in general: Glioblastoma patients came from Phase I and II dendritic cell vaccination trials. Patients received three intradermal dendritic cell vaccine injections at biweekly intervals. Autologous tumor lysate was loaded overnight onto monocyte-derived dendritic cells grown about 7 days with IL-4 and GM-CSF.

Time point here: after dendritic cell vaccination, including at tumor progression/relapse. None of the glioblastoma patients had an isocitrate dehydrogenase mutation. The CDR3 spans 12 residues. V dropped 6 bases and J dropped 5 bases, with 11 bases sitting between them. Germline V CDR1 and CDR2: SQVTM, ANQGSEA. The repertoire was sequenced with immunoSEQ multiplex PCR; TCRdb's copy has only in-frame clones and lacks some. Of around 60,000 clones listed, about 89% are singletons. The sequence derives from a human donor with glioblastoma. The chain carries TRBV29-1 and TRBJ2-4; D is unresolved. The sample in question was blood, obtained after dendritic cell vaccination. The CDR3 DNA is TGCAGCGTCCGGGTCTCCCAAAACATTCAGTACTTC. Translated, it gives CSVRVSQNIQYF.